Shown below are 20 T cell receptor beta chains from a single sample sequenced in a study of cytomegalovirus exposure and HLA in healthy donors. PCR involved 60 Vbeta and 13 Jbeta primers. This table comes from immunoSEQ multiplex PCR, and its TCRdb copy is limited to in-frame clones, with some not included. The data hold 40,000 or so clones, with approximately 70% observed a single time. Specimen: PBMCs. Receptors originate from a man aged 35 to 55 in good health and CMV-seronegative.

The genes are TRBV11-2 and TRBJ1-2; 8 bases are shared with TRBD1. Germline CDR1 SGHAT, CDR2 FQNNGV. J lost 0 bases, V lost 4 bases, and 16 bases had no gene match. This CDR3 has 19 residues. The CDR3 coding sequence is TGTGCCAGCAGCTACCTCAAGGGACAGGCGATTTTACCTAACTATGGCTACACCTTC. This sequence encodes CASSYLKGQAILPNYGYTF.

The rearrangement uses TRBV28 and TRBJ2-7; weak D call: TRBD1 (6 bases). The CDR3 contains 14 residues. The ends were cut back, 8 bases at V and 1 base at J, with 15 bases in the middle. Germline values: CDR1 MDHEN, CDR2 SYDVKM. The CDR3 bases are TGTGCCAGCCTCGTCAGGGGTGGGTCCTACGAGCAGTACTTC. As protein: CASLVRGGSYEQYF.

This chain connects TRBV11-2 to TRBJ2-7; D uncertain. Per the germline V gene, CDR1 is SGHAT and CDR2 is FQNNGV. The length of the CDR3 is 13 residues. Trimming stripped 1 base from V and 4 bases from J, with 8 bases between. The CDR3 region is CASSLAYIYEQYF. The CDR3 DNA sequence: TGTGCCAGCAGCTTAGCTTACATTTACGAGCAGTACTTC.

CDR3 loop: CASSLGTVETQYF. The CDR3, as DNA: TGTGCCAGCAGCTTGGGGACTGTAGAGACCCAGTACTTC. This rearrangement joins TRBV13 to TRBJ2-5, with a weak D call TRBD2 (6 bases). The CDR3 is 13 residues long. V dropped 3 bases and J dropped 4 bases, with 9 bases sitting between them. Germline CDR1 and CDR2: PRHDT and FYEKMQ (reference sequence).

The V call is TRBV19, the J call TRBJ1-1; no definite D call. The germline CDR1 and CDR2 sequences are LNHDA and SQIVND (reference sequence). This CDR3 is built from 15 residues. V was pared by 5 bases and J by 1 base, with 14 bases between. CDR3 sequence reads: CASSFNAGWNTEAFF. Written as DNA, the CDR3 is TGTGCCAGTAGTTTTAACGCCGGTTGGAACACTGAAGCTTTCTTT.

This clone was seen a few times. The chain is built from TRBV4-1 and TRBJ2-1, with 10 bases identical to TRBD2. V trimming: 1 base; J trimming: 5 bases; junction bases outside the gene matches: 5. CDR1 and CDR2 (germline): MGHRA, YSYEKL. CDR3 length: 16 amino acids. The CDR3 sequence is CASSQAGSGGDNEQFF. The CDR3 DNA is TGCGCCAGCAGCCAAGCGGGAAGCGGGGGGGACAATGAGCAGTTCTTC.

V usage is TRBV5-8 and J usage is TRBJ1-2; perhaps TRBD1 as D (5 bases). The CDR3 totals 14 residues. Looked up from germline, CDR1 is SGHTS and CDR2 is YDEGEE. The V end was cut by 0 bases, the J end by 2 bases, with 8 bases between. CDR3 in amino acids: CASSLEPGNYGYTF. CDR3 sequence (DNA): TGTGCCAGCAGCTTGGAACCAGGGAACTATGGCTACACCTTC.

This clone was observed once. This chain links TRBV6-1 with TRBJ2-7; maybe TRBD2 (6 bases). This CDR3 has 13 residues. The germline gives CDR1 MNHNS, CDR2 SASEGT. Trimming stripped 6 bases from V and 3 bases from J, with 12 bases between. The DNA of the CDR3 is TGTGCCAGCAGGGAGGGACGGTACTACGAGCAGTACTTC. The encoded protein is CASREGRYYEQYF.

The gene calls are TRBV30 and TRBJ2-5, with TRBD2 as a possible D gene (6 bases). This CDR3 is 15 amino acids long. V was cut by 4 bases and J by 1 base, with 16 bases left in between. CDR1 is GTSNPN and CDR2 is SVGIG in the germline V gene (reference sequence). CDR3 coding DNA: TGTGCCTGGACAAAAACGGGGGTCCTCCAAGAGACCCAGTACTTC. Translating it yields CAWTKTGVLQETQYF.

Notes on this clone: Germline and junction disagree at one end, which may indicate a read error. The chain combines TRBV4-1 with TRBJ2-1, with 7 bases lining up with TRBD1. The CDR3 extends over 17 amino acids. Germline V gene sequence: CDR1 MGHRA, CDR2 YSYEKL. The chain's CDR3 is CASSQGSTGISCNEQFF. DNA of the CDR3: TGCGCCAGCAGCCAAGGATCGACAGGGATCTCCTGCAATGAGCAGTTCTTC.

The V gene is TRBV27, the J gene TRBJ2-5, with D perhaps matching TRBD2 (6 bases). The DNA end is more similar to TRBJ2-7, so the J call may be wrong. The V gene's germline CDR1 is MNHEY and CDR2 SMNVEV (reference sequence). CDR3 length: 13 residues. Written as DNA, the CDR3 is TGTGCCAGTAGGCGGGACGGAGCCTACGAGCAGTACTTC. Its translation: CASRRDGAYEQYF.

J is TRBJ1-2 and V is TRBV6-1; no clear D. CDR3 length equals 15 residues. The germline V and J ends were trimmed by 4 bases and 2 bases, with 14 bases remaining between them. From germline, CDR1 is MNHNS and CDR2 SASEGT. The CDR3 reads CASSGSKPGNYGYTF. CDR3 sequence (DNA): TGTGCCAGCAGTGGGAGTAAGCCCGGGAACTATGGCTACACCTTC.

This CDR3 reads CASSQERGQIDNEQFF. The CDR3 DNA reads as TGTGCCAGCAGCCAAGAGCGGGGCCAGATAGACAATGAGCAGTTCTTC. The chain uses TRBV4-2 and TRBJ2-1; perhaps TRBD2 as D (6 bases). Germline lookup yields CDR1 LGHNA and CDR2 YNFKEQ. Trimming took off 0 bases at V and 5 bases at J, with 14 bases between the two ends. The length of the CDR3 is 16 residues.

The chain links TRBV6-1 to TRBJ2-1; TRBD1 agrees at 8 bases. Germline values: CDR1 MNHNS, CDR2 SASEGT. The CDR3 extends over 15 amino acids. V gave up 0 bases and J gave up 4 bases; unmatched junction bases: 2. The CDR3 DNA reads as TGTGCCAGCAGTGAAGCGGGACAGGAGTACAATGAGCAGTTCTTC. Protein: CASSEAGQEYNEQFF.

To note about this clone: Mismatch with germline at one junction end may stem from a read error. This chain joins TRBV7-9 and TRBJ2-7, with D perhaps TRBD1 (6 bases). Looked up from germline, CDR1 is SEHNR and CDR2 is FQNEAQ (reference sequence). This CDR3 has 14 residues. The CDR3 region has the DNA TGTTCCAGCAGTTGGTCGACAGGTTCCTACGAGCAGTACTTC. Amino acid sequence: CSSSWSTGSYEQYF.

The CDR3 loop is CASRTGTGVGTEAFF. The CDR3 coding sequence is TGTGCCAGCAGGACCGGGACAGGAGTGGGCACTGAAGCTTTCTTT. The gene calls are TRBV7-9 and TRBJ1-1, with 8 bases identical to TRBD1. Germline V gives CDR1 SEHNR, CDR2 FQNEAQ (reference sequence). Trimming cost V 6 bases and J 4 bases; bases outside gene matches: 10. This CDR3 is built from 15 residues.

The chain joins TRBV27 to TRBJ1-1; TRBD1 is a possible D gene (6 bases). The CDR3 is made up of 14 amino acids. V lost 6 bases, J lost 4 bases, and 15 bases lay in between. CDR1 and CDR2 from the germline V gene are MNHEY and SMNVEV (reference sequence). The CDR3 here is CASSQGGRVTEAFF. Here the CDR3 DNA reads TGTGCCAGCAGCCAAGGGGGTAGGGTCACTGAAGCTTTCTTT.

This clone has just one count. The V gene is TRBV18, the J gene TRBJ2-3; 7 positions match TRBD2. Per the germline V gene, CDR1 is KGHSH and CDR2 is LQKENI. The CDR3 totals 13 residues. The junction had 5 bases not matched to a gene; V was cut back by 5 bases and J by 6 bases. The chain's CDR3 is CASSAGTTDTQYF. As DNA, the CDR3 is TGTGCCAGCTCAGCTGGGACTACCGATACGCAGTATTTT.

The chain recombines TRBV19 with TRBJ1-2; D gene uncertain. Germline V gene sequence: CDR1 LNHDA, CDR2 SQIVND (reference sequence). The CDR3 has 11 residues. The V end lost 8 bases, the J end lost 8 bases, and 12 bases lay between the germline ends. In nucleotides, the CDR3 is TGTGCCAGTGGCATCCCGTGGGGCTACACCTTC. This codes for CASGIPWGYTF.

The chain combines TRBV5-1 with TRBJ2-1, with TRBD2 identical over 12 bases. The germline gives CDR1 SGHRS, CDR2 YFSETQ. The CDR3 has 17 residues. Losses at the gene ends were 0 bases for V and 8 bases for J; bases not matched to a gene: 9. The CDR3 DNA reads TGCGCCAGCAGCTTGGGGGAGACTAGCGGGGGTCGTCATGAGCAGTTCTTC. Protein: CASSLGETSGGRHEQFF.